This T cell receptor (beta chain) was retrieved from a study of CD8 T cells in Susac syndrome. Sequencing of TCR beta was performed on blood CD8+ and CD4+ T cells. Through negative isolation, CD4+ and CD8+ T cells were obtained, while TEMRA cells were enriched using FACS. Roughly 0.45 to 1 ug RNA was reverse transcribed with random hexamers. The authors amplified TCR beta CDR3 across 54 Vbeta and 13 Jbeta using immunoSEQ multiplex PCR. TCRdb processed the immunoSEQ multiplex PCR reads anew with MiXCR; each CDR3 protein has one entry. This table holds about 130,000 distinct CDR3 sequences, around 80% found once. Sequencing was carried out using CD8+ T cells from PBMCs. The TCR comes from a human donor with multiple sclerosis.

CDR3 sequence (DNA): TGTGCCATCAGTGAGTGGGAAGGGGAAGTGGATACGCAGTATTTT. It is translated as CAISEWEGEVDTQYF. The V call is TRBV10-3, the J call TRBJ2-3; possible D gene TRBD1, 5 bases. CDR1 is ENHRY and CDR2 is SYGVKD in the germline V gene. The CDR3 is 15 amino acids. V gave up 1 base and J gave up 6 bases, with 14 bases separating them.